The 10 T cell receptor beta chains in this list originate from one sample, sequenced in a study of shared clonotypes between healthy human individuals. Profiled with immunoSEQ multiplex PCR; TCRdb holds only in-frame clones, not every one. Of roughly 400,000 clones in the sample, 95% to 97% are singletons; the top ten hold around 0.3%. The sequenced sample was memory CD8+ T cells sorted from blood. The subset is: CD45RO+ cells pooled with CCR7-negative TemRA cells. The origin of the receptors is a man aged 25 to 40 in good health.

The V and J genes are TRBV7-3 and TRBJ2-1, with TRBD2 identical over 10 bases. CDR1 is SGHTA and CDR2 is FQGTGA in the germline V gene. CDR3 size: 15 residues. Unmatched junction bases numbered 7, after V lost 2 bases and J lost 9 bases. The CDR3 reads CASSLRLAGEGEQFF. In DNA, the CDR3 is TGTGCCAGCAGCTTACGGCTAGCGGGAGAGGGTGAGCAGTTCTTC. Drawing the rest from reference TRBV7-3 and TRBJ2-1, the complete variable domain is GAGVSQTPSNKVTEKGKYVELRCDPISGHTALYWYRQSLGQGPEFLIYFQGTGAADDSGLPNDRFFAVRPEGSVSTLKIQRTERGDSAVYLCASSLRLAGEGEQFFGPGTRLTVL.

This rearrangement joins TRBV5-1 to TRBJ1-2, with 8 bases aligning to TRBD1. The CDR3 has 13 residues. J gave up 7 bases and V 0 bases, and 2 bases lay outside the gene matches. Per germline, CDR1 SGHRS and CDR2 YFSETQ. The CDR3 DNA follows: TGCGCCAGCAGCTTGGCTGACAGGGGTGGCTACACCTTC. It translates to CASSLADRGGYTF.

The V call is TRBV9, the J call TRBJ2-3, with TRBD2 matching 9 bases. Trimming removed 2 bases from V and 1 base from J; junction bases left unmatched: 2. Germline CDR1 and CDR2: SGDLS and YYNGEE. CDR3 length: 15 amino acids. CDR3 sequence: CASSVKREGTDTQYF. The CDR3 DNA follows: TGTGCCAGCAGCGTTAAGCGGGAGGGCACAGATACGCAGTATTTT.

The chain has TRBV28 and TRBJ1-5, with a possible D match to TRBD1 (6 bases). V dropped 2 bases and J dropped 5 bases, with 10 bases sitting between them. The CDR3 runs 14 residues. CDR1 is MDHEN, CDR2 SYDVKM, per germline. The CDR3 sequence: CASSLGRTDQPQHF. The DNA for the CDR3 is TGTGCCAGCAGTTTAGGTCGGACAGATCAGCCCCAGCATTTT.

The chain is built from TRBV16 and TRBJ1-1; D not certain. This CDR3 has 18 residues. The germline V and J ends were trimmed by 0 bases and 0 bases, with 17 bases remaining between them. CDR1 is KGHSY and CDR2 is FQNENV in the germline V gene. The CDR3: CASSQSRTSFWMNTEAFF. The DNA for the CDR3 is TGTGCCAGCAGCCAATCAAGGACTTCTTTTTGGATGAACACTGAAGCTTTCTTT. Based on the CDR3 plus reference TRBV16 and TRBJ1-1, the full variable domain is GEEVAQTPKHLVRGEGQKAKLYCAPIKGHSYVFWYQQVLKNEFKFLISFQNENVFDETGMPKERFSAKCLPNSPCSLEIQATKLEDSAVYFCASSQSRTSFWMNTEAFFGQGTRLTVV.

The genes are TRBV29-1 and TRBJ2-3; TRBD2 aligns across 7 bases. V dropped 7 bases and J dropped 4; count of bases not matched to a gene: 11. This CDR3 comprises 14 residues. In germline, CDR1 is SQVTM, CDR2 ANQGSEA. CDR3 bases: TGCAGCGCTAGTCGTAGACTAGCTTCAGATACGCAGTATTTT. Protein sequence: CSASRRLASDTQYF.

The V and J genes are TRBV19 and TRBJ2-7; 7 bases line up with TRBD2. The CDR3 is 14 amino acids. With V trimmed by 9 bases and J by 1 base, 9 bases remained unmatched. The germline CDR1 and CDR2 sequences are LNHDA and SQIVND (reference sequence). CDR3 amino acids: CASFLGGASYEQYF. CDR3 sequence (DNA): TGTGCCAGCTTTTTGGGAGGGGCTTCCTACGAGCAGTACTTC.

The CDR3: CASSSDRDYEQYF. The CDR3 coding sequence is TGTGCCAGCAGTTCGGACAGGGACTACGAGCAGTACTTC. The rearrangement uses TRBV28 and TRBJ2-7, with 8 bases fitting TRBD1. Germline loops: CDR1 MDHEN, CDR2 SYDVKM. V was clipped by 4 bases and J by 3 bases; unmatched bases: 2. The CDR3 extends over 13 amino acids.

This clone has just one count. This chain joins TRBV2 and TRBJ2-7, with 7 bases fitting TRBD1. From germline, CDR1 is SNHLY and CDR2 FYNNEI. With V trimmed by 5 bases and J by 3 bases, 7 bases remained unmatched. The CDR3 consists of 14 residues. The CDR3 region is CASSLDRALYEQYF. The CDR3 coding sequence is TGTGCCAGCAGTCTAGACAGGGCCCTCTACGAGCAGTACTTC.

V gene TRBV4-2 combines with J gene TRBJ2-3; TRBD2 aligns across 10 bases. Germline loops: CDR1 LGHNA, CDR2 YNFKEQ. There are 16 residues in the CDR3. V was clipped by 4 bases and J by 4 bases; unmatched bases: 8. The CDR3 region is CASSPSWTSGSDTQYF. The CDR3 coding sequence is TGTGCCAGCAGCCCCAGCTGGACTAGCGGCTCAGATACGCAGTATTTT.